The source of this TCR beta chain is a study of blood T cell repertoires in COVID-19. The germline gives CDR1 MNHEY, CDR2 SVGEGT. The CDR3 extends over 16 amino acids. V lost 4 bases and J lost 7, with 20 bases in between. Libraries were prepared by immunoSEQ multiplex PCR; TCRdb keeps only in-frame clonotypes and omits some of them. The sample shows 140,000 or so clones, 80% to 90% of them seen only once. The sample was peripheral blood. The rearrangement uses TRBV6-2 or TRBV6-3 and TRBJ2-1; tentative D call: TRBD1 (6 bases). This receptor was taken from a woman in her fifties or sixties with active COVID-19. CDR3 DNA: TGTGCCAGCAGTTCCAGGGCGACCAGGGGCAGTAATGAGCAGTTCTTC. It is translated as CASSSRATRGSNEQFF.